One and the same sample provided the 8 T cell receptor beta chains below, sequenced in a study of blood T cells in healthy people across ages. A sample-barcoded 5' primer and a J-beta primer mix were used in a second PCR of roughly 6 to 11 cycles. TCRdb itself ran the 5' RACE reads through MiXCR, one entry per CDR3 protein. The sample lists more than 650,000 distinct CDR3 sequences, around a fifth occurring once. The sequencing input was blood. The source of these receptors is a man between 65 and 85 years old in good health.

This rearrangement joins TRBV19 to TRBJ2-1, with 7 nucleotides matching TRBD1. The CDR3 consists of 14 residues. CDR1 LNHDA and CDR2 SQIVND come from the germline V gene (reference sequence). The V and J ends lost 5 bases and 7 bases, in that order; junction bases with no gene match: 8. The CDR3 DNA sequence: TGTGCCAGTAGTCCTGACAGGGCTAAGAATGAGCAGTTCTTC. It yields the protein CASSPDRAKNEQFF. Looking up the rest from reference TRBV19 and TRBJ2-1 gives the full variable domain: DGGITQSPKYLFRKEGQNVTLSCEQNLNHDAMYWYRQDPGQGLRLIYYSQIVNDFQKGDIAEGYSVSREKKESFPLTVTSAQKNPTAFYLCASSPDRAKNEQFFGPGTRLTVL.

The chain has TRBV5-1 and TRBJ2-5, with 8 bases aligning to TRBD2. The ends lost 4 bases at V and 4 bases at J; junction bases unmatched: 12. This CDR3 has 16 residues. The germline gives CDR1 SGHRS, CDR2 YFSETQ. CDR3 protein: CASSPGWAAGVETQYF. The CDR3 DNA reads TGCGCCAGCAGCCCGGGTTGGGCAGCGGGGGTAGAGACCCAGTACTTC.

The chain joins TRBV4-3 to TRBJ2-3; D is undetermined. V gave up 0 bases and J gave up 6 bases, with 22 bases separating them. Germline CDR1 reads LGHNA; CDR2 reads YSLEER. This CDR3 region has 18 residues. The CDR3 loop is CASSQEPLPVTTRDTQYF. The CDR3 DNA is TGCGCCAGCAGCCAAGAACCCCTACCCGTTACAACTCGGGATACGCAGTATTTT.

The V gene is TRBV6-5, the J gene TRBJ2-1; D ambiguous. Germline assignment: CDR1 MNHEY and CDR2 SVGAGI. The CDR3 runs 12 residues. The V end lost 8 bases, the J end lost 7 bases, and 12 bases lay between the germline ends. CDR3 in amino acids: CASRPRANEQFF. In nucleotides, the CDR3 is TGTGCCAGCCGCCCTAGAGCGAATGAGCAGTTCTTC.

This clonotype came up many times. The V gene is TRBV12-3 or TRBV12-4, the J gene TRBJ2-3; 7 bases are shared with TRBD1. The V and J ends lost 6 bases and 5 bases, in that order; junction bases with no gene match: 11. The CDR3 has 15 amino acids. This CDR3 reads CASSIQGVTGDTQYF. The CDR3 DNA sequence: TGTGCCAGCAGCATCCAGGGGGTCACAGGAGATACGCAGTATTTT.

The chain recombines TRBV20-1 with TRBJ1-2; no clear D. The CDR3 contains 12 residues. Germline CDR1 reads DFQATT; CDR2 reads SNEGSKA (reference sequence). CDR3 bases: TGCAGACCAACTGGAGGGAACTATGGCTACACCTTC. Amino acids: CRPTGGNYGYTF.

The rearrangement links TRBV12-3 or TRBV12-4 to TRBJ2-4; 8 bases align to TRBD1. Germline trimming cut 4 bases from V and 8 bases from J; bases unmatched to any gene: 4. The CDR3 runs to 13 residues. This CDR3 reads CASSSGGAYIQYF. In DNA, the CDR3 is TGTGCCAGCAGTTCAGGGGGCGCTTACATTCAGTACTTC.

The V gene is TRBV6-2 or TRBV6-3, the J gene TRBJ1-1; 7 bases map to TRBD1. Germline V lookup: CDR1 MNHEY, CDR2 SVGEGT. Unmatched junction bases numbered 18, after V lost 6 bases and J lost 11 bases. The CDR3 is 15 amino acids. The CDR3 nucleotides are TGTGCCAGCAGCACCATCGGGACAGTCCCTCACTTGGCTTTCTTT. Residues: CASSTIGTVPHLAFF.